This T cell receptor (beta chain) was sequenced in a study of cytomegalovirus exposure and HLA in healthy donors. This PCR relied on a set of 60 Vbeta primers and 13 Jbeta primers. Sequencing was performed with immunoSEQ multiplex PCR; in TCRdb, only in-frame clones are kept and a portion is missing. The sample has 90,000 to 110,000 clones; less than 85% are singletons. CDR1 SGHNT and CDR2 YENEEA come from the germline V gene. The CDR3 has 14 amino acids. The V and J ends lost 5 bases and 4 bases, in that order; junction bases with no gene match: 4. Sequenced sample: PBMCs. The rearrangement links TRBV11-3 to TRBJ2-3; 9 nucleotides align to TRBD1. The receptor was derived from a man in his forties or fifties in good health and CMV-seropositive. In nucleotides, the CDR3 is TGTGCCAGCAGCCGGGGACAGGGCGCAGATACGCAGTATTTT. It yields the protein CASSRGQGADTQYF.